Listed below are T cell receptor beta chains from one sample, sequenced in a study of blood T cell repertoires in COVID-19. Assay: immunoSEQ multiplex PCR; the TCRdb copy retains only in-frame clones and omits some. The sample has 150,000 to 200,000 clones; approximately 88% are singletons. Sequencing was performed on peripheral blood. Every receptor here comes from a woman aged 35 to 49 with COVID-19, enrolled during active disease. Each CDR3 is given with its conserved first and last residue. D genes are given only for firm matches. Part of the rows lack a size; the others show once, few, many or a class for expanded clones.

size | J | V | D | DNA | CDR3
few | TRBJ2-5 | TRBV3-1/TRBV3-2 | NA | TGTGCCAGCAGCCTGGACCTCCGGGACTCCCAAGAGACCCAGTACTTC | CASSLDLRDSQETQYF
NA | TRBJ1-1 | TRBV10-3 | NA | TGTGCCATCAGTGAGTCATTCGCTGAAGCTTTCTTT | CAISESFAEAFF
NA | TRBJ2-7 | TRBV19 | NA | TGTGCCAGTAGTATAATTCTTGGGGGCGCCTACGAGCAGTACTTC | CASSIILGGAYEQYF
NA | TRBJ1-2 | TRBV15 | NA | TGTGCCACCAGCAGGGGCCCCTCGGATGGCTACACCTTC | CATSRGPSDGYTF
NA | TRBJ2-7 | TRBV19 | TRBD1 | TGTGCCAGCGGACAGGGGATCTCCTACGAGCAGTACTTC | CASGQGISYEQYF
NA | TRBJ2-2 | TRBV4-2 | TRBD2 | TGTGCCAGCAGCCGCGCTGGACTAGCGGGAGACCCCGGGGAGCTGTTTTTT | CASSRAGLAGDPGELFF
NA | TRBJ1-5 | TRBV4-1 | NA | TGCGCCAGCAGCCAAGTCCTCCGGACAGATAGCAATCAGCCCCAGCATTTT | CASSQVLRTDSNQPQHF
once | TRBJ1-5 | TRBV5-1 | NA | TGCGCCAGCAGCACTGGGGAGTTGAATCAGCCCCAGCATTTT | CASSTGELNQPQHF
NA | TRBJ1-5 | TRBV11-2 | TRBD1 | TGTGCCAGCAGCTTCACAGGGGAGGGCAATCAGCCCCAGCATTTT | CASSFTGEGNQPQHF
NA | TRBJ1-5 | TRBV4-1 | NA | TGCGCCAGCAGCCAATCGGCAGGGTATAGCAATCAGCCCCAGCATTTT | CASSQSAGYSNQPQHF
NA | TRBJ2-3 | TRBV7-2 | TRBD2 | TGTGCCAGCAGCCCCTCGAGGTTAGCGGGGACAGATACGCAGTATTTT | CASSPSRLAGTDTQYF
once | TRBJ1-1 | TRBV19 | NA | TGTGCCACCCAACTCGGGGCTGAAGCTTTCTTT | CATQLGAEAFF
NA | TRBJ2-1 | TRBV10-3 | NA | TGTGCCATCAGTGTTCAGGGGGGAGTAGGTGAGCAGTTCTTC | CAISVQGGVGEQFF
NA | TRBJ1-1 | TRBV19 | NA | TGTGCCAGTAGTAGGACAGTAGCTGAAGCTTTCTTT | CASSRTVAEAFF
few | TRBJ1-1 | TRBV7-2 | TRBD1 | TGTGCCAGCAGCGCCAGACAGGGGAGAGGCCCGAAAGCTTTCTTT | CASSARQGRGPKAFF
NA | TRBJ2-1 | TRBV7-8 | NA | TGTGCCAGCAGCTTAGCCAGGGGTGAGCAGTTCTTC | CASSLARGEQFF
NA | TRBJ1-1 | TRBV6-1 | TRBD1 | TGTGCCAGCAGTGAAGCTACAGGGGGAAACACTGAAGCTTTCTTT | CASSEATGGNTEAFF
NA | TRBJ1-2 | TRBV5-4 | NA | TGTGCCAGCAGCTTGGTCTATCCAGGGTCGAGATATGGCTACACCTTC | CASSLVYPGSRYGYTF
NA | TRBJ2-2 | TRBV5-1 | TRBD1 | TGCGCCAGCAGCACACGACAGGGGGCTGACACCGGGGAGCTGTTTTTT | CASSTRQGADTGELFF
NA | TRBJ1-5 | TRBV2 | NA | TGTGCCAGCAGTCCGAGGCCAGGGAACAATCAGCCCCAGCATTTT | CASSPRPGNNQPQHF
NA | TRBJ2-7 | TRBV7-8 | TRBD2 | TGTGCCAGCAGCTTGGAGACCGGGACTAGCACCTACGAGCAGTACTTC | CASSLETGTSTYEQYF
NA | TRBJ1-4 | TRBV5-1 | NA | TGCGCCAGCAGCTTACAGCATAATGAAAAACTGTTTTTT | CASSLQHNEKLFF
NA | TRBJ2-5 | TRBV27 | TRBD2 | TGTGCCAGCAGTTCTCTCCTTAGCGGGAGCCGAGAGACCCAGTACTTC | CASSSLLSGSRETQYF
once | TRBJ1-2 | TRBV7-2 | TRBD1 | TGTGCCAGCAGCCGACAGGGGGACTATGGCTACACCTTC | CASSRQGDYGYTF
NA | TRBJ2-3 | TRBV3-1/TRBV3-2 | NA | TGTGCCAGCAGCCAAGGGTATGCGACGCAGTATTTT | CASSQGYATQYF
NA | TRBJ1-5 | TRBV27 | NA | TGTGCCAGCAGTTTATGGGGGCCCCATCAGCCCCAGCATTTT | CASSLWGPHQPQHF
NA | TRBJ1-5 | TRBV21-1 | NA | TGTGCCAGCAGCCTCCGGGACAGGGGTGGTTTGAGTCAGCCCCAGCATTTT | CASSLRDRGGLSQPQHF
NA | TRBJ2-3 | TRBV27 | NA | TGTGCCAGCAGTTTAGAACAGGTGGGGACAGATACGCAGTATTTT | CASSLEQVGTDTQYF
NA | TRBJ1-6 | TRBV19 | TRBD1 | TGTGCCAGTAGTTCTCGGACAGGGAGGAATTCACCCCTCCACTTT | CASSSRTGRNSPLHF
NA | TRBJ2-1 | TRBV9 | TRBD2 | TGTGCCAGCAGCGTAGCTACGACTAGCGGGGTGCAGCATAGGTCCTACAATGAGCAGTTCTTC | CASSVATTSGVQHRSYNEQFF
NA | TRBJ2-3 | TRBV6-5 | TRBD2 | TGTGCCAGCAGTCCCCGGGGGGTCACAGATACGCAGTATTTT | CASSPRGVTDTQYF
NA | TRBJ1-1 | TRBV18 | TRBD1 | TGTGCCAGCTCACAGACAGGGGGGAACACTGAAGCTTTCTTT | CASSQTGGNTEAFF